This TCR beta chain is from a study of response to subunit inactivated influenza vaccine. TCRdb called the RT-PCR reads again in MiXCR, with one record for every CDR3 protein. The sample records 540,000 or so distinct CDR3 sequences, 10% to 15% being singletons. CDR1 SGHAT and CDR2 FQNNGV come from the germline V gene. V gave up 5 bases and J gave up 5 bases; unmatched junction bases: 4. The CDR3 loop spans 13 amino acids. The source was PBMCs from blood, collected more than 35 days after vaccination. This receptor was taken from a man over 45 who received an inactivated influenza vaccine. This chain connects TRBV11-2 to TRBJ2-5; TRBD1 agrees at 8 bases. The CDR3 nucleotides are TGTGCCAGCAGCGAGACAGGGGCCGAGACCCAGTACTTC. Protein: CASSETGAETQYF.